The 29 T cell receptor beta chains below come from one sample, sequenced in a study of blood T cells in healthy people across ages. For the second PCR, which ran for about 7 to 11 cycles, a sample-barcoded 5' primer and a J-beta primer mix were used. TCRdb fed the 5' RACE reads into MiXCR, producing one record per CDR3 protein. The repertoire holds about 1.8 million distinct CDR3 sequences, around 48% seen once, with 2.1% in the top ten. The sequencing input was blood. Receptor source: a woman in her forties in good health.

This clonotype has more than one count but fewer than ten. The chain is built from TRBV4-1 and TRBJ2-7, with 8 positions matching TRBD1. The CDR3 extends over 14 amino acids. With 3 bases clipped from V and 4 bases from J, the junction kept 5 bases outside the gene matches. Per germline, CDR1 MGHRA and CDR2 YSYEKL. CDR3 amino acids: CASSQGQVGYEQYF. Written as DNA, the CDR3 is TGCGCCAGCAGCCAGGGACAGGTAGGATACGAGCAGTACTTC.

This clonotype was recorded at least ten times. This chain connects TRBV27 to TRBJ2-7, with D possibly TRBD1 on 5 matching bases. Germline V CDR1 and CDR2: MNHEY, SMNVEV (reference sequence). This CDR3 is built from 14 residues. V gave up 4 bases and J gave up 1 base, with 11 bases separating them. CDR3 loop: CASSYQGTSYEQYF. CDR3 nucleotides: TGTGCCAGCAGTTACCAGGGTACATCCTACGAGCAGTACTTC.

This clonotype was found a few times. The chain links TRBV6-5 to TRBJ2-1; D may be TRBD1 or TRBD2 (5 bases each). Germline V gives CDR1 MNHEY, CDR2 SVGAGI. V was cut by 0 bases and J by 0 bases, with 9 bases left in between. The CDR3 spans 16 residues. In DNA, the CDR3 is TGTGCCAGCAGTTACTCGGGGGAAAGCTCCTACAATGAGCAGTTCTTC. Translating gives CASSYSGESSYNEQFF.

This clonotype was seen a single time. The J gene is TRBJ2-1, the V gene TRBV6-4; D is undetermined. This CDR3 comprises 14 residues. The germline gives CDR1 MRHNA, CDR2 SNTAGT. V was cut by 0 bases and J by 5 bases, with 8 bases left in between. The DNA of the CDR3 is TGTGCCAGCAGTGACTCGCTGGATCACAATGAGCAGTTCTTC. Translated: CASSDSLDHNEQFF.

The V gene is TRBV28, the J gene TRBJ1-5; possible D gene TRBD1, 6 bases. The CDR3 has 16 amino acids. V lost 7 bases and J 5 bases, leaving 21 bases between the germline ends. Germline assignment: CDR1 MDHEN and CDR2 SYDVKM. In DNA, the CDR3 is TGTGCCAGCACCAGGTCCACAGGGAGGGCCCATCAGCCCCAGCATTTT. It translates to CASTRSTGRAHQPQHF.

Only a few counts were recorded for this clonotype. This chain uses TRBV29-1 with TRBJ2-3; D ambiguous. Germline CDR1 and CDR2: SQVTM and ANQGSEA. V lost 3 bases and J lost 2, with 21 bases in between. CDR3 length equals 17 residues. The CDR3 DNA reads TGCAGCGTTGATCCCCTCACTCCTTTCTCCAACACAGATACGCAGTATTTT. It yields the protein CSVDPLTPFSNTDTQYF.

The CDR3 DNA reads TGTGCCAGTGTGGACGTGGGACTACTTGGGGATACGCAGTATTTT. As protein: CASVDVGLLGDTQYF. V and J are TRBV28 and TRBJ2-3; 7 bases fit TRBD2. Germline trimming cut 9 bases from V and 6 bases from J; bases unmatched to any gene: 15. CDR1 is MDHEN, CDR2 SYDVKM, per germline. The CDR3 has 15 residues.

The chain combines TRBV14 with TRBJ1-6; no firm D call. Germline CDR1 is SGHDN and CDR2 is FVKESK. V lost 1 base, J lost 6 bases, and 13 bases lay in between. The CDR3 runs 16 residues. The DNA for the CDR3 is TGTGCCAGCAGCCAAGTGTTTGGGGTGAGTAATTCACCCCTCCACTTT. This encodes CASSQVFGVSNSPLHF.

This rearrangement joins TRBV18 to TRBJ1-2; 9 positions agree with TRBD1. Trimming took 6 bases from V and 8 from J; bases not matched to a gene: 22. From germline, CDR1 is KGHSH and CDR2 LQKENI. CDR3 size: 18 residues. The chain's CDR3 is CASSSLNPGQGRPKGYTF. DNA of the CDR3: TGTGCCAGCTCCTCCCTAAACCCAGGACAGGGGAGGCCGAAAGGCTACACCTTC.

This clonotype was counted a few times. This chain joins TRBV4-2 and TRBJ1-2; D is unclear. The CDR3 runs to 14 residues. V lost 0 bases to trimming and J lost 6 bases, with 11 bases between them. Looked up from germline, CDR1 is LGHNA and CDR2 is YNFKEQ. The CDR3 spells CASSQDGQADGYTF. CDR3 DNA sequence: TGTGCCAGCAGCCAAGATGGCCAAGCTGATGGCTACACCTTC.

The chain uses TRBV4-1 and TRBJ2-5, with D maybe TRBD1 (5 bases). The CDR3 loop spans 15 amino acids. Germline V gene lookup returns CDR1 MGHRA and CDR2 YSYEKL. Trimming cost V 0 bases and J 11 bases, with 19 bases left between them. The CDR3 spells CASSQDVGRVNEQYF. The CDR3 nucleotides are TGCGCCAGCAGCCAAGATGTAGGCAGGGTCAATGAGCAGTACTTC.

The chain couples TRBV7-2 to TRBJ2-2, with TRBD2 as a possible D gene (5 bases). Trimming cost V 5 bases and J 5 bases, with 9 bases left between them. CDR1 SGHTA and CDR2 FQGNSA come from the germline V gene. This CDR3 contains 13 residues. For the CDR3, the DNA is TGTGCCAGCAGCACTAGTCCGACCGGGGAGCTGTTTTTT. Protein: CASSTSPTGELFF.

The chain employs TRBV20-1 and TRBJ1-4; D is undetermined. Deletions cut 7 bases from V and 0 bases from J, with 12 bases between. CDR1 is DFQATT, CDR2 SNEGSKA, per germline (reference sequence). CDR3 length equals 14 residues. DNA of the CDR3: TGCAGTGGGGGTACCCTTGCAACTAATGAAAAACTGTTTTTT. This translates into CSGGTLATNEKLFF.

The rearrangement uses TRBV24-1 and TRBJ1-5; 8 bases line up with TRBD1. This CDR3 has 15 amino acids. Unmatched junction bases numbered 2, after V lost 3 bases and J lost 2 bases. The V gene's germline CDR1 is KGHDR and CDR2 SFDVKD. In DNA form, the CDR3 reads TGTGCCACCAGTGATGGACAGGGCGGCAATCAGCCCCAGCATTTT. It specifies CATSDGQGGNQPQHF.

The chain has TRBV29-1 and TRBJ1-2; TRBD1 aligns across 11 bases. Per germline, CDR1 SQVTM and CDR2 ANQGSEA. This CDR3 has 14 residues. Trimming took 6 bases from V and 6 from J; bases not matched to a gene: 9. The CDR3 DNA reads as TGCAGCGTCCGAGGACAGGGGGCGAATAATGGCTACACCTTC. Translation gives CSVRGQGANNGYTF. The whole variable domain, filled in from reference TRBV29-1 and TRBJ1-2, reads SAVISQKPSRDICQRGTSLTIQCQVDSQVTMMFWYRQQPGQSLTLIATANQGSEATYESGFVIDKFPISRPNLTFSTLTVSNMSPEDSSIYLCSVRGQGANNGYTFGSGTRLTVV.

The chain combines TRBV28 with TRBJ2-7; a possible D gene is TRBD2 (5 bases). Germline-derived CDR1 and CDR2 are MDHEN and SYDVKM. The length of the CDR3 is 14 residues. The V gene lost 5 bases and the J gene lost 3 bases, with 14 bases spanning the gap. This CDR3 is CASSPGPGNYEQYF. The CDR3 nucleotides are TGTGCCAGCAGTCCAGGACCGGGGAACTACGAGCAGTACTTC.

V gene TRBV12-3 or TRBV12-4 combines with J gene TRBJ2-1; 9 bases agree with TRBD2. V gave up 7 bases and J gave up 6 bases; unmatched junction bases: 7. The CDR3 runs 14 residues. The CDR3 coding sequence is TGTGCCAGCACCCAGGGACTAGCTTTCAATGAGCAGTTCTTC. It is translated as CASTQGLAFNEQFF.

This chain uses TRBV27 with TRBJ1-2; D is unclear. This CDR3 contains 14 residues. V was clipped by 0 bases and J by 4 bases, with 9 bases between them. Germline V gene sequence: CDR1 MNHEY, CDR2 SMNVEV (reference sequence). The CDR3 spells CASSLSKGLYGYTF. As DNA, the CDR3 is TGTGCCAGCAGTTTATCGAAAGGGCTCTATGGCTACACCTTC.

The chain couples TRBV7-2 to TRBJ1-2; D might be TRBD1 (6 bases). Deletions cut 1 base from V and 2 bases from J, with 11 bases between. From germline, CDR1 is SGHTA and CDR2 FQGNSA. CDR3 size: 15 residues. CDR3 nucleotides: TGTGCCAGCAGCTTAGGGTCCCAGGGGAACTATGGCTACACCTTC. Translating gives CASSLGSQGNYGYTF.

This chain uses TRBV6-5 with TRBJ2-2, with D hard to call. CDR3 length equals 13 residues. The V gene's germline CDR1 is MNHEY and CDR2 SVGAGI. V shed 6 bases and J shed 2 bases, with 7 bases lying between them. DNA of the CDR3: TGTGCCAGCAGACCCCTCAACACCGGGGAGCTGTTTTTT. Encoded protein: CASRPLNTGELFF.

This clonotype was counted many times. The junction differs from germline at one of its ends, possibly a read error. V usage is TRBV5-1 and J usage is TRBJ1-5; 9 bases are a match to TRBD1. Germline V gene sequence: CDR1 SGHRS, CDR2 YFSETQ. The length of the CDR3 is 15 residues. Here the CDR3 DNA reads TGTGCCAGCAGTTTGGGGACAGGGAGCAATCAGCCCCAGCATTTT. This sequence encodes CASSLGTGSNQPQHF.

The rearrangement links TRBV6-5 to TRBJ2-7, with D unclear. The germline V gene encodes CDR1 MNHEY and CDR2 SVGAGI. Trimming removed 0 bases from V and 3 bases from J, with 15 bases in between. The CDR3 is made up of 16 amino acids. CDR3 DNA sequence: TGTGCCAGCAGTTACTCGAATGGTCGAGTCAGCTACGAGCAGTACTTC. This sequence encodes CASSYSNGRVSYEQYF.

As DNA, the CDR3 is TGTGCCACAGCCGGGACAGGGGTTCGCGAGCAGTACTTC. Translation gives CATAGTGVREQYF. The chain carries TRBV10-3 and TRBJ2-7; 10 nucleotides agree with TRBD1. Germline CDR1 ENHRY, CDR2 SYGVKD. The CDR3 totals 13 residues. The trim removed 10 bases at V and 6 bases at J, leaving 9 bases unmatched.

The chain carries TRBV5-1 and TRBJ1-2; tentative D call: TRBD1 (6 bases). The germline V gene encodes CDR1 SGHRS and CDR2 YFSETQ. The V end lost 3 bases, the J end lost 6 bases, and 18 bases lay between the germline ends. The CDR3 covers 15 residues. CDR3 in amino acids: CASSWGGRGDDGYTF. In DNA form, the CDR3 reads TGCGCCAGCAGCTGGGGTGGCAGGGGAGATGATGGCTACACCTTC.

CDR3 coding DNA: TGTGCCAGCACGGGGACTACGCGTAATGAGCAGTACTTC. It translates to CASTGTTRNEQYF. This chain links TRBV6-1 with TRBJ2-7; the match to TRBD2 covers 7 bases. This CDR3 spans 13 amino acids. Germline V gene data show CDR1 as MNHNS and CDR2 as SASEGT. V gave up 7 bases and J gave up 7 bases; unmatched junction bases: 10.

V is TRBV7-2 and J is TRBJ2-7, with D hard to call. V was clipped by 5 bases and J by 5 bases, with 16 bases between them. Germline V gene lookup returns CDR1 SGHTA and CDR2 FQGNSA. This CDR3 spans 14 amino acids. The CDR3 bases are TGTGCCAGCAGCCCAACACGGGCCACCGACGAGCAGTACTTC. It specifies CASSPTRATDEQYF.

In this sample, this clonotype turned up a few times. This chain uses TRBV9 with TRBJ2-1; D uncertain. Trimming shortened V by 0 bases and J by 10 bases, and 11 bases separated the two germline ends. This CDR3 spans 13 amino acids. The V gene's germline CDR1 is SGDLS and CDR2 YYNGEE. Here the CDR3 reads CASSVDTSREQFF. CDR3 nucleotides: TGTGCCAGCAGCGTAGATACCAGTCGGGAGCAGTTCTTC.

J is TRBJ2-5 and V is TRBV6-2 or TRBV6-3, with a possible D match to TRBD2 (5 bases). Trimming took 4 bases from V and 4 from J, leaving 16 bases between them. The germline CDR1 and CDR2 sequences are MNHEY and SVGEGT. The CDR3 loop spans 15 amino acids. CDR3 nucleotides: TGTGCCAGCAGTTTCTCCCTCGGCGGAGGAGAGACCCAGTACTTC. Translating it yields CASSFSLGGGETQYF.

V and J are TRBV7-2 and TRBJ2-1; D unclear. The germline V gene has CDR1 SGHTA and CDR2 FQGNSA. V lost 9 bases, J lost 5 bases, and 23 bases lay in between. The CDR3 spans 16 residues. CDR3 nucleotides: TGTGCCAGTAGTCCTCCCGTTCCACTAACAAACAATGAGCAGTTCTTC. This codes for CASSPPVPLTNNEQFF. Based on the CDR3 plus reference TRBV7-2 and TRBJ2-1, the full variable domain is GAGVSQSPSNKVTEKGKDVELRCDPISGHTALYWYRQSLGQGLEFLIYFQGNSAPDKSGLPSDRFSAERTGGSVSTLTIQRTQQEDSAVYLCASSPPVPLTNNEQFFGPGTRLTVL.